This T cell receptor (beta chain) is from a study of PD-1 blockade in classical Hodgkin lymphoma. Study-wide results and caveats: According to reports, newly diagnosed patients had lower baseline TCR diversity than healthy donors, and relapsed/refractory patients had lower baseline TCR diversity still. CD8+ TCR diversity did not rise significantly by C4D1, unlike CD4+. Complete responders had baseline diversity similar to newly diagnosed patients.

The assay was immunoSEQ multiplex PCR, and TCRdb's table has in-frame clones only and misses some. The table has nearly 100,000 clones, roughly 84% seen once; the top ten hold less than 15%. Concerning this clone itself: The antigen remains undetermined.

The CDR3 has 15 residues. Germline CDR1 is SGHNT and CDR2 is YYREEE (reference sequence). V dropped 1 base and J dropped 4; count of bases not matched to a gene: 7. Brentuximab vedotin exposure varied among the patients, all of whom had relapsed after autologous stem cell transplantation. This chain connects TRBV5-4 to TRBJ1-1, with 7 bases that match TRBD1. The sample here was peripheral blood mononuclear cells (PBMCs), taken at baseline. The origin of this receptor is a human donor with classical Hodgkin lymphoma. This CDR3 is CASSLPGRGGTEAFF. The CDR3 DNA is TGTGCCAGCAGCTTGCCCGGCAGGGGGGGCACTGAAGCTTTCTTT.